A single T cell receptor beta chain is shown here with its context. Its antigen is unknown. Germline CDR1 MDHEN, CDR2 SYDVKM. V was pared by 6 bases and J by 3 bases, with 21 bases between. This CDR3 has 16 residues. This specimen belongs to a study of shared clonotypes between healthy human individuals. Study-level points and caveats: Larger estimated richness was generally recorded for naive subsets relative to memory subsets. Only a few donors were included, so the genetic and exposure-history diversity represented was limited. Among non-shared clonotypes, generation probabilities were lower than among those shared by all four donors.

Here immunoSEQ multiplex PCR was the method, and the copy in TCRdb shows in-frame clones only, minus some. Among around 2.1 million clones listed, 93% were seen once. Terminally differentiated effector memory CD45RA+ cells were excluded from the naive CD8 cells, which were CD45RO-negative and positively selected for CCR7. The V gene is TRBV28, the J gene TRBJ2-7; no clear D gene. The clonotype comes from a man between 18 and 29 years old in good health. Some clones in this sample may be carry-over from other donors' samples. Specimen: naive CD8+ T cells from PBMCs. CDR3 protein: CASSTQSMGPNYEQYF. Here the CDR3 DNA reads TGTGCCAGCAGCACCCAATCCATGGGCCCCAACTACGAGCAGTACTTC.